Following are 25 T cell receptor beta chains from one sample sequenced in a study of T cell repertoires in cytomegalovirus infection. TCRdb used MiXCR to reprocess the reads, holding one entry per CDR3 protein. The data show 150,000 to 200,000 distinct CDR3 sequences, approximately 9.7% seen once. The specimen sequenced was PBMCs. All receptors derive from a human donor in good health (CMV status not recorded). Some clones in this sample may be carry-over from other donors' samples.

This clonotype was counted between two and nine times. J is TRBJ1-4 and V is TRBV7-9, with TRBD1 matching over 8 bases. The CDR3 runs 14 residues. The J segment lost 10 bases and the V segment lost 5 bases, leaving 9 bases of the junction unmatched. Germline V gene sequence: CDR1 SEHNR, CDR2 FQNEAQ (reference sequence). CDR3 bases: TGTGCCAGCAGCCCCCAGGGGGCCGAGGGAAAACTGTTTTTT. This sequence encodes CASSPQGAEGKLFF.

The sample holds many counts of this clonotype. In DNA, the CDR3 is TGTGCCAGCACCCCCTGGGGGACTAGGGCGACCGGGGAGCTGTTTTTT. Its protein is CASTPWGTRATGELFF. This chain joins TRBV7-2 and TRBJ2-2; 8 nucleotides agree with TRBD2. The junction had 12 bases not matched to a gene; V was cut back by 7 bases and J by 5 bases. Germline assignment: CDR1 SGHTA and CDR2 FQGNSA. The CDR3 spans 16 residues.

The sample holds many counts of this clonotype. The rearrangement links TRBV2 to TRBJ1-1, with a tentative D call TRBD1 (6 bases). The germline V gene has CDR1 SNHLY and CDR2 FYNNEI. The CDR3 runs to 14 residues. V lost 8 bases to trimming and J lost 4 bases, with 17 bases between them. This CDR3 reads CASQFEGGITEAFF. The CDR3 nucleotides read TGTGCCAGCCAATTCGAGGGGGGAATCACTGAAGCTTTCTTT.

This clonotype was observed many times. The rearrangement links TRBV7-8 to TRBJ2-7, with 7 bases fitting TRBD1. The CDR3 is 14 residues long. Germline V lookup: CDR1 SGHVS, CDR2 FQNEAQ. The V gene end was trimmed by 5 bases and the J gene end by 2 bases; junction bases not matched to a gene: 6. The chain's CDR3 is CASSGTEITYEQYF. DNA for the CDR3: TGTGCCAGCAGCGGGACAGAGATAACCTACGAGCAGTACTTC.

This clonotype came up many times. J is TRBJ2-7 and V is TRBV4-3; 7 positions match TRBD1. This CDR3 is 13 amino acids long. V lost 6 bases and J lost 3; bases outside the gene matches: 5. The V gene's germline CDR1 is LGHNA and CDR2 YSLEER. The CDR3 spells CASSRDSYYEQYF. The CDR3 DNA reads as TGCGCCAGCAGTCGGGACAGTTACTACGAGCAGTACTTC.

This clonotype was seen a few times. This CDR3 reads CASSHYRTGTEAFF. The CDR3 coding sequence is TGTGCCAGCAGCCATTACCGGACAGGGACTGAAGCTTTCTTT. The genes are TRBV14 and TRBJ1-1; 8 nucleotides agree with TRBD1. This CDR3 has 14 residues. Germline loops: CDR1 SGHDN, CDR2 FVKESK. J was trimmed by 5 bases and V by 3 bases; bases with no gene match: 5.

About this clonotype: The missing conserved phenylalanine or tryptophan at the end of this CDR3 makes a read error likely. The chain employs TRBV19 and TRBJ1-5, with D perhaps TRBD1 (6 bases). This CDR3 spans 16 amino acids. Deletions cut 6 bases from V and 0 bases from J, with 15 bases between. CDR1 and CDR2 (germline): LNHDA, SQIVND (reference sequence). The CDR3 coding sequence is TGTGCCAGTAGGCGGTATGGACAGAATAGCAATCAGCCCCAGCATTGT. It codes for CASRRYGQNSNQPQHC.

The table lists this clonotype with many counts. V gene TRBV7-2 combines with J gene TRBJ2-3, with D tentatively TRBD2 (6 bases). Germline CDR1 SGHTA, CDR2 FQGNSA. The CDR3 loop spans 14 amino acids. With 4 bases removed from V and 2 bases from J, the gap between germline ends came to 10 bases. CDR3 DNA sequence: TGTGCCAGCAGCTCGGGACTTTCCACAGATACGCAGTATTTT. Translated: CASSSGLSTDTQYF.

This chain uses TRBV3-1 with TRBJ1-2; D gene ambiguous. Germline values: CDR1 LGHDT, CDR2 YNNKEL (reference sequence). The CDR3 has 14 residues. Between the trimmed V and J ends, which lost 1 base and 4 bases, there was a span of 10 bases. The CDR3 DNA reads as TGTGCCAGCAGCCAAGTAGAAGGAGCCTATGGCTACACCTTC. It yields the protein CASSQVEGAYGYTF.

This clonotype was seen repeatedly, ten times or more. This chain joins TRBV25-1 and TRBJ2-7; D is undetermined. The CDR3 spans 11 residues. With 3 bases removed from V and 3 bases from J, the gap between germline ends came to 3 bases. Germline lookup yields CDR1 MGHDK and CDR2 SYGVNS. The DNA for the CDR3 is TGTGCCAGCAGTGACGTCTACGAGCAGTACTTC. Translation: CASSDVYEQYF.

The chain recombines TRBV4-3 with TRBJ1-4; D is perhaps TRBD1 (6 bases). CDR3 length equals 18 residues. Germline CDR1 and CDR2: LGHNA and YSLEER. The V end lost 2 bases, the J end lost 5 bases, and 21 bases lay between the germline ends. CDR3 bases: TGCGCCAGCAGCCAACGGACAGAACTACACCACCCCAATGAAAAACTGTTTTTT. It yields the protein CASSQRTELHHPNEKLFF.

The genes are TRBV11-2 and TRBJ1-6; D is possibly TRBD1 (5 bases). This CDR3 spans 13 amino acids. CDR1 is SGHAT, CDR2 FQNNGV, per germline. Trimming cost V 5 bases and J 6 bases, with 8 bases left between them. As DNA, the CDR3 is TGTGCCAGCAGCCTGGGACCTAATTCACCCCTCCACTTT. Its protein product is CASSLGPNSPLHF.

In its sample, this clonotype was seen a few times. The V gene is TRBV29-1, the J gene TRBJ1-2, with 7 nucleotides matching TRBD1. The germline V gene has CDR1 SQVTM and CDR2 ANQGSEA. The V segment lost 5 bases and the J segment 5 bases; nucleotides outside the gene matches: 8. This CDR3 is 13 amino acids long. In nucleotides, the CDR3 is TGCAGCGTTAACCAGGGGGGTACTTATGGCTACACCTTC. This translates into CSVNQGGTYGYTF.

This clonotype was counted only a few times. The chain employs TRBV6-6 and TRBJ1-1; D gene unclear. The V end lost 0 bases, the J end lost 11 bases, and 16 bases lay between the germline ends. CDR3 length: 14 residues. The germline V gene encodes CDR1 MNHNY and CDR2 SVGAGI (reference sequence). DNA for the CDR3: TGTGCCAGCAGTTACTCGGTTGGGGAGTTCGGGGCTTTCTTT. As protein: CASSYSVGEFGAFF.

This clonotype was picked up many times. The chain recombines TRBV12-3 or TRBV12-4 with TRBJ1-5; D perhaps matches TRBD1 (6 bases). CDR3 length: 13 amino acids. Trimming took 2 bases from V and 9 from J, leaving 11 bases between them. CDR3 DNA: TGTGCCAGCAGTTTAATCCCACAGGGGCCCCAGCATTTT. This encodes CASSLIPQGPQHF.

This clonotype was recorded once. V is TRBV7-8 and J is TRBJ2-7, with D uncertain. Per the germline V gene, CDR1 is SGHVS and CDR2 is FQNEAQ. The CDR3 extends over 17 amino acids. Trimming took 8 bases from V and 1 from J, leaving 24 bases between them. For the CDR3, the DNA is TGTGCCAGCCGCCTCTCTGTCTCCCCCCTCCCTTCCTACGAGCAGTACTTC. Amino acid sequence: CASRLSVSPLPSYEQYF.

This clonotype appeared many times. The rearrangement joins TRBV6-2 or TRBV6-3 to TRBJ1-5; 10 positions agree with TRBD1. In germline, CDR1 is MNHEY, CDR2 SVGEGT. This CDR3 spans 16 amino acids. After removal of 4 bases from V and 7 bases from J, the junction contained 10 bases not matched to a gene. CDR3 nucleotides: TGTGCCAGCAGTTCCTCGATGACAGGGGGCGGCCAGCCCCAGCATTTT. It yields the protein CASSSSMTGGGQPQHF.

The gene calls are TRBV6-6 and TRBJ1-1; a possible D gene is TRBD1 (5 bases). The germline V gene encodes CDR1 MNHNY and CDR2 SVGAGI (reference sequence). CDR3 length equals 14 residues. V was shortened by 6 bases and J by 0 bases, with 11 bases between the two germline ends. The CDR3 DNA reads TGTGCCAGCAGACCCGACAGTATGAACACTGAAGCTTTCTTT. This encodes CASRPDSMNTEAFF.

The sample holds many counts of this clonotype. This chain connects TRBV7-2 to TRBJ1-1; no definite D call. The length of the CDR3 is 15 residues. The germline CDR1 and CDR2 sequences are SGHTA and FQGNSA. Trimming took off 6 bases at V and 3 bases at J, with 17 bases between the two ends. CDR3 amino acids: CASRSTRLRDTEAFF. The CDR3 nucleotides are TGTGCCAGCAGATCTACACGGCTACGAGACACTGAAGCTTTCTTT.

This clonotype was recorded at least ten times. The rearrangement uses TRBV12-3 or TRBV12-4 and TRBJ2-7, with 10 nucleotides matching TRBD1. This CDR3 has 14 amino acids. With 5 bases clipped from V and 3 bases from J, the junction kept 4 bases outside the gene matches. CDR3 in amino acids: CASSPDRGLYEQYF. The CDR3 coding sequence is TGTGCCAGCAGTCCTGACAGGGGGCTCTACGAGCAGTACTTC.

The rearrangement joins TRBV15 to TRBJ1-2; D might be TRBD1 (5 bases). The V and J ends lost 3 bases and 4 bases respectively, with 18 bases between them. Germline loops: CDR1 LNHNV, CDR2 YYDKDF (reference sequence). The length of the CDR3 is 16 residues. The CDR3 loop is CATSSLARGIGYGYTF. Here the CDR3 DNA reads TGTGCCACCAGCAGCCTCGCAAGGGGAATTGGCTATGGCTACACCTTC.

About this clonotype itself: The junction departs from germline at one end; a sequencing error may be responsible. The gene calls are TRBV29-1 and TRBJ2-6, with 9 bases that match TRBD1. The CDR3 has 16 amino acids. The germline V gene encodes CDR1 SQVTM and CDR2 ANQGSEA. The CDR3 coding sequence is TGCAGCGTGGAAGACAGGGGGGTTTCTGGGGCCAACGTCCTGACTTTC. Its translation is CSVEDRGVSGANVLTF.

This clonotype has at least ten counts. The chain joins TRBV12-3 or TRBV12-4 to TRBJ2-2; perhaps TRBD1 as D (6 bases). The CDR3 is made up of 16 amino acids. Trimming took 6 bases from V and 1 from J, leaving 15 bases between them. The CDR3 region has the DNA TGTGCCAGCAGCTTTGGCCGGGGACAGAACACCGGGGAGCTGTTTTTT. Translation: CASSFGRGQNTGELFF.

The table lists this clonotype with a few counts. This chain connects TRBV12-3 or TRBV12-4 to TRBJ1-2; D is ambiguous. V dropped 0 bases and J dropped 8 bases, with 16 bases sitting between them. The CDR3 sequence is 15 residues long. CDR3 DNA sequence: TGTGCCAGCAGTTTAGCGCTGGGTTCGATGGGAGGCTACACCTTC. It codes for CASSLALGSMGGYTF.

The gene calls are TRBV5-6 and TRBJ1-1; 8 bases are a match to TRBD1. Germline CDR1 SGHDT, CDR2 YYEEEE. CDR3 length: 17 amino acids. Losses at the gene ends were 2 bases for V and 3 bases for J; bases not matched to a gene: 12. In DNA form, the CDR3 reads TGTGCCAGCAGCTTAAACAGGGGGGTCCTTAGGGACACTGAAGCTTTCTTT. Residues: CASSLNRGVLRDTEAFF.